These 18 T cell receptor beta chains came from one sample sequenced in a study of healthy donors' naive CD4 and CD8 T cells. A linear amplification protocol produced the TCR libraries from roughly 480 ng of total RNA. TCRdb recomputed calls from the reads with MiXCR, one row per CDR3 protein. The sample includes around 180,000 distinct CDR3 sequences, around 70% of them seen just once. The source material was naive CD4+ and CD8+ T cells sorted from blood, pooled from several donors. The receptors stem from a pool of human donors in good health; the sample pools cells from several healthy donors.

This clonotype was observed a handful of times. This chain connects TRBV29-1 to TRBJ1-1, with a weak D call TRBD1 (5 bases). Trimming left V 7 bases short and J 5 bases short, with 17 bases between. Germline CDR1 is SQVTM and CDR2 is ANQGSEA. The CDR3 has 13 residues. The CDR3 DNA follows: TGCAGCGCCGTCGGTAGGGGTGCAACTGAAGCTTTCTTT. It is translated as CSAVGRGATEAFF.

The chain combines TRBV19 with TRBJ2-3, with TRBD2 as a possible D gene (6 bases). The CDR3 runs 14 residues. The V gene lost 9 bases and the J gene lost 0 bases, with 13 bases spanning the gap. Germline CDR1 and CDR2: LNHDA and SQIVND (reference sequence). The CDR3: CASMRDLSTDTQYF. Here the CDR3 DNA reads TGTGCCAGCATGAGGGACTTAAGCACAGATACGCAGTATTTT.

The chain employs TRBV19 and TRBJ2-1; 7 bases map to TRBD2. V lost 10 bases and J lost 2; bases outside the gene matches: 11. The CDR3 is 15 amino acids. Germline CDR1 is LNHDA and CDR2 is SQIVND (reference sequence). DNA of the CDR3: TGTGCCACGACTCCGGGAACTAGCGCCTACAATGAGCAGTTCTTC. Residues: CATTPGTSAYNEQFF.

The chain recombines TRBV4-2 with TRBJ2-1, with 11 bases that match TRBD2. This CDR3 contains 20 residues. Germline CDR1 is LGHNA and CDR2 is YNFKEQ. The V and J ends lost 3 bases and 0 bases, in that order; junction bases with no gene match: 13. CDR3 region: CASSQVTSGSIPSSYNEQFF. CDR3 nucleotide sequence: TGTGCCAGCAGCCAGGTAACTAGCGGGAGTATCCCCAGCTCCTACAATGAGCAGTTCTTC.

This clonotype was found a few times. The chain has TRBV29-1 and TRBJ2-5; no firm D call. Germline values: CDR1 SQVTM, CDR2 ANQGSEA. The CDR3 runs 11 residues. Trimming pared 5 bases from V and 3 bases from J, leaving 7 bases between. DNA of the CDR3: TGCAGCGTTAGTGGGGAAGAGACCCAGTACTTC. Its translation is CSVSGEETQYF.

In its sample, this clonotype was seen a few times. The CDR3 reads CASLGTPNTGELFF. In DNA form, the CDR3 reads TGTGCCAGCCTGGGGACGCCGAACACCGGGGAGCTGTTTTTT. The chain combines TRBV5-6 with TRBJ2-2; D is possibly TRBD1 or TRBD2 (5 bases each). V lost 7 bases and J lost 0, with 10 bases in between. This CDR3 comprises 14 residues. CDR1 SGHDT and CDR2 YYEEEE come from the germline V gene. Complete variable domain (other parts from reference TRBV5-6 and TRBJ2-2): DAGVTQSPTHLIKTRGQQVTLRCSPKSGHDTVSWYQQALGQGPQFIFQYYEEEERQRGNFPDRFSGHQFPNYSSELNVNALLLGDSALYLCASLGTPNTGELFFGEGSRLTVL.

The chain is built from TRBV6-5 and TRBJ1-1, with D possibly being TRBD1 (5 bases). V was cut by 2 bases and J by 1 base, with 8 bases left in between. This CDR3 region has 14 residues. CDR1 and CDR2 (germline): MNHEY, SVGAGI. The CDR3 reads CASSYRGRNTEAFF. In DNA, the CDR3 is TGTGCCAGCAGTTACAGGGGACGGAACACTGAAGCTTTCTTT.

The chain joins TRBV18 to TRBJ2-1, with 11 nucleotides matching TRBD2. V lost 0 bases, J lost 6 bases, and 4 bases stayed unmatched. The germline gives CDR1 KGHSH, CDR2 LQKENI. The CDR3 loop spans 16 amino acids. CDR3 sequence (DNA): TGTGCCAGCTCACCACCGGCTAGCGGGAGGACCAATGAGCAGTTCTTC. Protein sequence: CASSPPASGRTNEQFF.

In nucleotides, the CDR3 is TGTGCCAGCGGCCGGGACAGGGGGCTAGGTGAGCAGTTCTTC. Its translation: CASGRDRGLGEQFF. This chain links TRBV6-5 with TRBJ2-1; 12 positions match TRBD1. Germline V CDR1 and CDR2: MNHEY, SVGAGI. This CDR3 region has 14 residues. J lost 9 bases, V lost 8 bases, and 8 bases had no gene match.

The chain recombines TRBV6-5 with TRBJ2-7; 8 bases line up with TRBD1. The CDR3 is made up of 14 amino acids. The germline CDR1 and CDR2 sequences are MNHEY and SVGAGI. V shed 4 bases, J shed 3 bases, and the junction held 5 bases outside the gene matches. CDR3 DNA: TGTGCCAGCAGTTCCCATGGACAGGGCTACGAGCAGTACTTC. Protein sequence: CASSSHGQGYEQYF.

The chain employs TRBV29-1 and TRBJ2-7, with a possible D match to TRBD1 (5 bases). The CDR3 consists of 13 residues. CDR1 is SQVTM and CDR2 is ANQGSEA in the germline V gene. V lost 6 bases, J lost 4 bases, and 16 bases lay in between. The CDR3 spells CSVRVRSVYEQYF. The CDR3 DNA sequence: TGCAGCGTCAGGGTACGGTCAGTGTACGAGCAGTACTTC.

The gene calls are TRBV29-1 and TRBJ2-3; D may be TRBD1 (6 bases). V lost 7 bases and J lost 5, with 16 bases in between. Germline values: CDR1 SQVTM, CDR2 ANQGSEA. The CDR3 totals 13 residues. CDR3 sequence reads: CSGGPKVGDTQYF. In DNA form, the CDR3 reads TGCAGCGGGGGGCCCAAAGTTGGAGATACGCAGTATTTT.

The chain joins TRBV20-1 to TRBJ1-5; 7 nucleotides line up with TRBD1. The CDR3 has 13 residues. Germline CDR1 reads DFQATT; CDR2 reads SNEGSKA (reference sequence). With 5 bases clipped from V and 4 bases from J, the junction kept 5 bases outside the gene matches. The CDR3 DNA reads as TGCAGTGCTCAAGACAGGGTTAATCAGCCCCAGCATTTT. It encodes CSAQDRVNQPQHF.

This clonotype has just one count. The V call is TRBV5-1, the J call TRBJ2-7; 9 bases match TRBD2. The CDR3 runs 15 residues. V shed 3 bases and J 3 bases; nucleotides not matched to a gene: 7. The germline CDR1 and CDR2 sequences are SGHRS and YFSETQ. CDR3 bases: TGCGCCAGCAGCTGGGATTCTAGCGGGAACTACGAGCAGTACTTC. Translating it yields CASSWDSSGNYEQYF.

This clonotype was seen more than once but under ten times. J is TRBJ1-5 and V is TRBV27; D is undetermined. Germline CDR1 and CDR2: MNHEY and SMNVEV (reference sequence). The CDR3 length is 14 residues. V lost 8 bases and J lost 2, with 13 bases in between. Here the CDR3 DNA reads TGTGCCAGCGGTCCCCGGTTGGGCAATCAGCCCCAGCATTTT. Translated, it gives CASGPRLGNQPQHF.

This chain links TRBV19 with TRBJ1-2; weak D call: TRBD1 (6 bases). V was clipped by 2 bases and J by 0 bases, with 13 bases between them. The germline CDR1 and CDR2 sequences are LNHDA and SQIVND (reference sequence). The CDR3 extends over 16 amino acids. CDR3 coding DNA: TGTGCCAGTAGTATACCCGGGGGGCGAGCTAACTATGGCTACACCTTC. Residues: CASSIPGGRANYGYTF.

CDR3 nucleotide sequence: TGTGCCATCAGTGAGACGAGTTACGGAGGCTCTGGGGCCAACGTCCTGACTTTC. Its translation is CAISETSYGGSGANVLTF. The genes are TRBV10-3 and TRBJ2-6; a weak D match, TRBD2 (5 bases). The germline gives CDR1 ENHRY, CDR2 SYGVKD. Trimming pared 2 bases from V and 0 bases from J, leaving 14 bases between. The CDR3 has 18 amino acids.

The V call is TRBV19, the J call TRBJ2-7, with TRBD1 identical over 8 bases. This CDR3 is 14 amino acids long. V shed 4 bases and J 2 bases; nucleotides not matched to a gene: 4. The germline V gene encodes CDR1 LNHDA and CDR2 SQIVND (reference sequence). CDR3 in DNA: TGTGCCAGTAGTAGTGGGGGACAGGCCTACGAGCAGTACTTC. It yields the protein CASSSGGQAYEQYF.